The 14 T cell receptor beta chains listed next were all sequenced from one sample in a study of T cell changes during pregnancy in multiple sclerosis. The repertoire was sequenced with immunoSEQ multiplex PCR; TCRdb's copy has only in-frame clones and lacks some. The data contain 30,000 or so clones, over 80% of them singletons. The sequenced sample was CD8+ T cells from peripheral blood mononuclear cells, obtained in the first trimester of pregnancy. The source of these receptors is a female donor with multiple sclerosis, enrolled in a pregnancy study.

V gene TRBV7-9 combines with J gene TRBJ1-3; tentatively, D is TRBD1 (5 bases). CDR3 length: 13 residues. Germline V CDR1 and CDR2: SEHNR, FQNEAQ (reference sequence). V lost 4 bases and J 7 bases, leaving 11 bases between the germline ends. The CDR3 coding sequence is TGTGCCAGCAGCTCAGGGTTTTTGAACACCATATATTTT. This gives the protein CASSSGFLNTIYF.

V gene TRBV7-3 combines with J gene TRBJ2-1, with 10 bases matching TRBD2. Germline values: CDR1 SGHTA, CDR2 FQGTGA. The CDR3 covers 14 residues. The trim removed 3 bases at V and 5 bases at J, leaving 1 base unmatched. CDR3 nucleotide sequence: TGTGCCAGCAGCTTTCTAGCGGGAGACAATGAGCAGTTCTTC. It specifies CASSFLAGDNEQFF.

This CDR3 reads CASSYAWRGRATEAFF. CDR3 DNA sequence: TGTGCCAGCAGTTACGCTTGGAGAGGGCGGGCAACTGAAGCTTTCTTT. This chain connects TRBV6-5 to TRBJ1-1; D unclear. The V gene lost 2 bases and the J gene lost 5 bases, with 18 bases spanning the gap. The germline V gene has CDR1 MNHEY and CDR2 SVGAGI. The CDR3 runs 16 residues.

The chain employs TRBV11-3 and TRBJ2-7, with a possible D match to TRBD2 (5 bases). Germline lookup yields CDR1 SGHNT and CDR2 YENEEA. The V and J ends lost 0 bases and 5 bases respectively, with 20 bases between them. The CDR3 sequence is 17 residues long. The CDR3 DNA reads TGTGCCAGCAGCTTAGACCAAGAAACTAGTCTGATGGACGAGCAGTACTTC. It encodes CASSLDQETSLMDEQYF. Full variable domain (outside the CDR3, taken from reference TRBV11-3 and TRBJ2-7): EAGVVQSPRYKIIEKKQPVAFWCNPISGHNTLYWYLQNLGQGPELLIRYENEEAVDDSQLPKDRFSAERLKGVDSTLKIQPAELGDSAVYLCASSLDQETSLMDEQYFGPGTRLTVT.

For this clone: In this CDR3 the conserved last residue, phenylalanine or tryptophan, is missing, so a read error is likely. The DNA is omitted, as the CDR3 cannot be located on it reliably, and the CDR3 follows TCRdb's listing. The J gene is TRBJ1-2, the V gene TRBV6-6; no check of the table's D call, TRBD1, against the DNA was made. Inclusive of both ends, the CDR3 amounts to 13 amino acids. Germline CDR1 MNHNY, CDR2 SVGAGI (reference sequence). CDR3 sequence: CASSYSITDRASV.

Remarks on this clone: The junction shows a germline mismatch at one end, possibly a read error. This chain joins TRBV14 and TRBJ2-5, with D uncertain. The CDR3 totals 13 residues. Germline V gene sequence: CDR1 SGHDN, CDR2 FVKESK. The CDR3 DNA is TGTGCCAGCAGCCAAGGTCGGTTAAACTCCGTGGACTTC. This gives the protein CASSQGRLNSVDF.

This chain uses TRBV10-3 with TRBJ1-2, with TRBD1 matching over 8 bases. Germline V gives CDR1 ENHRY, CDR2 SYGVKD. V lost 0 bases, J lost 0 bases, and 6 bases stayed unmatched. The CDR3 is 17 residues long. This CDR3 reads CAISESPGGPPNYGYTF. The CDR3, as DNA: TGTGCCATCAGTGAGTCCCCAGGGGGCCCACCTAACTATGGCTACACCTTC.

The V and J genes are TRBV7-8 and TRBJ1-1, with TRBD1 as a possible D gene (5 bases). Germline V gene sequence: CDR1 SGHVS, CDR2 FQNEAQ. CDR3 length: 16 amino acids. V was shortened by 1 base and J by 1 base, with 13 bases between the two germline ends. The CDR3, as DNA: TGTGCCAGCAGCTTAGGGGGCGGGACCGGGAACACTGAAGCTTTCTTT. It is translated as CASSLGGGTGNTEAFF.

The DNA for the CDR3 is TGTGCCAGCAACGGGCGGGATAGGGTAGCCGGGGAGCTGTTTTTT. Protein sequence: CASNGRDRVAGELFF. This chain connects TRBV5-6 to TRBJ2-2; D possibly corresponds to TRBD2 (6 bases). The CDR3 is 15 residues long. Germline V gene data show CDR1 as SGHDT and CDR2 as YYEEEE. The V and J ends lost 6 bases and 6 bases respectively, with 18 bases between them.

The rearrangement uses TRBV2 and TRBJ1-5, with TRBD1 identical over 9 bases. Germline lookup yields CDR1 SNHLY and CDR2 FYNNEI. There are 19 residues in the CDR3. V was pared by 4 bases and J by 0 bases, with 13 bases of the junction left unmatched. In nucleotides, the CDR3 is TGTGCCAGCAGTGGGAGGCCGGGACAGGGTATTCCTAGCAATCAGCCCCAGCATTTT. It translates to CASSGRPGQGIPSNQPQHF.

The rearrangement uses TRBV15 and TRBJ2-1; 7 bases fit TRBD1. After removal of 5 bases from V and 6 bases from J, the junction contained 4 bases not matched to a gene. This CDR3 region has 13 residues. In germline, CDR1 is LNHNV, CDR2 YYDKDF (reference sequence). The CDR3 region is CATSGTATNEQFF. CDR3 DNA sequence: TGTGCCACCAGCGGGACAGCCACCAATGAGCAGTTCTTC.

This rearrangement joins TRBV4-3 to TRBJ2-3; a weak D match, TRBD1 (6 bases). CDR3 size: 15 residues. Trimming removed 0 bases from V and 9 bases from J, with 16 bases in between. The germline gives CDR1 LGHNA, CDR2 YSLEER. Written as DNA, the CDR3 is TGCGCCAGCAGCCAAGAGAACAGGGTCCTGGGGACGCAGTATTTT. Protein sequence: CASSQENRVLGTQYF.

This clone was seen a handful of times. This chain connects TRBV27 to TRBJ2-1, with D tentatively TRBD2 (6 bases). Germline CDR1 and CDR2: MNHEY and SMNVEV (reference sequence). V lost 6 bases to trimming and J lost 6 bases, with 18 bases between them. The CDR3 has 15 residues. This chain's CDR3 is CASRGDFLLGNEQFF. Written as DNA, the CDR3 is TGTGCCAGCAGAGGGGACTTCCTCCTGGGCAATGAGCAGTTCTTC.

This clone has just a few counts. This sequence joins TRBV5-3 and TRBJ2-7; perhaps TRBD2 as D (5 bases). TRBV5-3 is an ORF; its function is uncertain. The CDR3 runs to 14 residues. Trimming removed 2 bases at V and 7 bases at J, with 16 bases between. This chain's CDR3 is CARSFKTILREQYF. CDR3 DNA sequence: TGTGCCAGAAGCTTTAAGACTATTCTACGGGAGCAGTACTTC.